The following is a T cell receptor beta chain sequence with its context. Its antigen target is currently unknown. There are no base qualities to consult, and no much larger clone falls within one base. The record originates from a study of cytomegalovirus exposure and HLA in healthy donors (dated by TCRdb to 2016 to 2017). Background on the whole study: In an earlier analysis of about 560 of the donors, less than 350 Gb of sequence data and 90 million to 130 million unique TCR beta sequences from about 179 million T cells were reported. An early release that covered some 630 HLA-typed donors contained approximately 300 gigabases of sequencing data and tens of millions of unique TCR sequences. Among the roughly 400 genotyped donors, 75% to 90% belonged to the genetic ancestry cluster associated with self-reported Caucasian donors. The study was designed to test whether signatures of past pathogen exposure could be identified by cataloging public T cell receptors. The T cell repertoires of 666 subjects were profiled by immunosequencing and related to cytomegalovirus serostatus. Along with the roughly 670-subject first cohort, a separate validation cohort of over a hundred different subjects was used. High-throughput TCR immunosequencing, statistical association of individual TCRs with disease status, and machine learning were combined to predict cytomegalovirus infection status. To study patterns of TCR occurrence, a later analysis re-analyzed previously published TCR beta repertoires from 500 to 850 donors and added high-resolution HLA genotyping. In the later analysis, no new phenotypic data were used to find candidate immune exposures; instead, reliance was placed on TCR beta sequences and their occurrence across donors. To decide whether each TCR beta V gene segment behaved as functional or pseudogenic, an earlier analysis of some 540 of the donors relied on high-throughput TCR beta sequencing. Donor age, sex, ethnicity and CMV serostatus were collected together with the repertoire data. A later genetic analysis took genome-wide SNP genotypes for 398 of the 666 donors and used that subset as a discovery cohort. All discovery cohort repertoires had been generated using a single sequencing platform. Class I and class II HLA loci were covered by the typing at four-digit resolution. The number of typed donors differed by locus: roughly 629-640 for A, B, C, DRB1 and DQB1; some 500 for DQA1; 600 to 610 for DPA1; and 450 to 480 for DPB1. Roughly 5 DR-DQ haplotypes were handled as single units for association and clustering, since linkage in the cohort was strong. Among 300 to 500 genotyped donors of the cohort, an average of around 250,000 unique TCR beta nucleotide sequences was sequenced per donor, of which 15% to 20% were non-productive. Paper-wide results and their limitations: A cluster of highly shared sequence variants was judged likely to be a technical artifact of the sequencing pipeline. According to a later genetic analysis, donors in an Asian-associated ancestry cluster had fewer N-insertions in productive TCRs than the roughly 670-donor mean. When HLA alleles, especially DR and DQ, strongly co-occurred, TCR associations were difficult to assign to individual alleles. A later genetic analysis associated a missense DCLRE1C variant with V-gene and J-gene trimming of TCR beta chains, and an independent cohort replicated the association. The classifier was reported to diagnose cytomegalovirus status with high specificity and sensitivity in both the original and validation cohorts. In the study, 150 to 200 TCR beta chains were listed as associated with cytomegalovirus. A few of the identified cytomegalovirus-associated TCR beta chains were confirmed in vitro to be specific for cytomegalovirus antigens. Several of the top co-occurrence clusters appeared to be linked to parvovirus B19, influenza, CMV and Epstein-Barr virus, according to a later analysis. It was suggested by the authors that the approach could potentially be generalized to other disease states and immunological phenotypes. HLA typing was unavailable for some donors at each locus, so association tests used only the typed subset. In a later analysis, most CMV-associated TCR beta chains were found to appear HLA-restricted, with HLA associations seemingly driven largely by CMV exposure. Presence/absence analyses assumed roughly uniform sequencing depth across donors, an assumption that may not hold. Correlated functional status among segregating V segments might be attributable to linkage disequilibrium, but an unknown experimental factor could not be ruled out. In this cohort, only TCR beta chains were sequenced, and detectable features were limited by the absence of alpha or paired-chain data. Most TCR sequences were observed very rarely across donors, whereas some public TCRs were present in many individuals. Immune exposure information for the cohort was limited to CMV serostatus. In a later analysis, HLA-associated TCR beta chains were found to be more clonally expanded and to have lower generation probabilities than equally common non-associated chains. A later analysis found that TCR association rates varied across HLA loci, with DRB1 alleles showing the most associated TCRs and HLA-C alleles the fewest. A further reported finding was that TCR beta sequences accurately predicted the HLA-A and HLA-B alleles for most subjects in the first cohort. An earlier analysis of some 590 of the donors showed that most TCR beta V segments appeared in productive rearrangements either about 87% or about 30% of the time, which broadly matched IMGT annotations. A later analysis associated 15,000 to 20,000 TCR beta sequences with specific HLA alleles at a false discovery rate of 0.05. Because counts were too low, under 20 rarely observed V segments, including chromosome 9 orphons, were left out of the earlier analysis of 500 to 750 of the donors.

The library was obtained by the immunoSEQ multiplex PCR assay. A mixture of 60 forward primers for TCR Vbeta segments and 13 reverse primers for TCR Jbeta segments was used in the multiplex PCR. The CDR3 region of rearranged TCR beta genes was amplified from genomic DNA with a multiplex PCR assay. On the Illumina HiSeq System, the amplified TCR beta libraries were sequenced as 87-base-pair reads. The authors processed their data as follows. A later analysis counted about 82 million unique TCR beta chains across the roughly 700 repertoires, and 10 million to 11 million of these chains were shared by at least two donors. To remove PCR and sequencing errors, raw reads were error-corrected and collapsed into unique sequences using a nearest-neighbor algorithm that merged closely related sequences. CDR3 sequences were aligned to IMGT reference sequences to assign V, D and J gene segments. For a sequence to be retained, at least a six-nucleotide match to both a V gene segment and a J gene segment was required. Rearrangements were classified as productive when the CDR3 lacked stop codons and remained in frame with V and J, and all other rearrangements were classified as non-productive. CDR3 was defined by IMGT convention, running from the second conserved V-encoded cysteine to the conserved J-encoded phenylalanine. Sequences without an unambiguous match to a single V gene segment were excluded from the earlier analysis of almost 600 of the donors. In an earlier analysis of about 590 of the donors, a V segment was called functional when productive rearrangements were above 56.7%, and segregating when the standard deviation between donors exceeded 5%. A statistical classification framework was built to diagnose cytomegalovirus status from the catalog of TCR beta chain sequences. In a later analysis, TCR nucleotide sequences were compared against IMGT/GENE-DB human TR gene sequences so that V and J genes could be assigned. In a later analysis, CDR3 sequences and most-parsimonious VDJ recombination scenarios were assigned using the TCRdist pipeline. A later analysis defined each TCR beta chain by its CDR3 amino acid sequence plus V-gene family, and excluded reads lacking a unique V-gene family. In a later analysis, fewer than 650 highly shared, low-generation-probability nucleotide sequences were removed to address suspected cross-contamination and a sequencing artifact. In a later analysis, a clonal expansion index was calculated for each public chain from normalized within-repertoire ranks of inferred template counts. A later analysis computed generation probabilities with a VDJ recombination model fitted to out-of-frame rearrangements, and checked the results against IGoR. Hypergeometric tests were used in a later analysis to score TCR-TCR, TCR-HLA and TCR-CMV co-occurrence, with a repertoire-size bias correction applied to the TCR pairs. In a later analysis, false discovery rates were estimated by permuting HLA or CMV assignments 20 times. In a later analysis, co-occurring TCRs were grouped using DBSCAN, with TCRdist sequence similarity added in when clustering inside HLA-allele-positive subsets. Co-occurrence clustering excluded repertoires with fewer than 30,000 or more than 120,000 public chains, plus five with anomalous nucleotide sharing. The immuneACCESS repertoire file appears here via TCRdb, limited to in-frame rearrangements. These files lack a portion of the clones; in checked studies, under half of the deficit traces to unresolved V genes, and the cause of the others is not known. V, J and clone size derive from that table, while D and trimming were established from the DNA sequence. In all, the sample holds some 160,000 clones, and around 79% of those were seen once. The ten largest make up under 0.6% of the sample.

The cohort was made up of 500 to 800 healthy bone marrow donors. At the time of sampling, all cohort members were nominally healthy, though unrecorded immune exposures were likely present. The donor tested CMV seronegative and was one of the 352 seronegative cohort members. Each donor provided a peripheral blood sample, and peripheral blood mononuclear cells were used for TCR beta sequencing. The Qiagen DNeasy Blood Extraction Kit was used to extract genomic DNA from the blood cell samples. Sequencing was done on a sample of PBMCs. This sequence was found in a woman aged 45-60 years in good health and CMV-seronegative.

The CDR3 protein: CASSHRNNLPGEQFF. The nucleotide sequence reads TGCGCCAGCAGCCACCGAAACAACCTCCCTGGTGAGCAGTTCTTC. Recombination joined TRBV4-3 with TRBJ2-1, with the D segment identity uncertain. The germline V gene specifies LGHNA as CDR1 and YSLEER as CDR2. From cysteine to phenylalanine, the CDR3 is 15 amino acids long. The read is trimmed to its CDR3 DNA, 45 bases read in frame from base 1. V is reduced by 3 bases and J by 9 bases, leaving a spacing of 18 bases between them.